These 11 T cell receptor beta chains were sequenced from one sample in a study of blood T cell repertoires in COVID-19. The assay was immunoSEQ multiplex PCR, and TCRdb's table has in-frame clones only and misses some. The data contain approximately 240,000 clones, about 85% of them seen just once; the ten biggest clones take up roughly 6.3%. Material for sequencing was PBMCs or T cells enriched from blood (not recorded which). Receptors originate from a woman in her thirties with acute COVID-19.

The rearrangement links TRBV28 to TRBJ1-2; 9 nucleotides align to TRBD1. This CDR3 has 14 residues. The trim removed 5 bases at V and 4 bases at J, leaving 5 bases unmatched. The germline gives CDR1 MDHEN, CDR2 SYDVKM. CDR3 nucleotide sequence: TGTGCCAGCAGTCCCGGGACAGGGCCCTATGGCTACACCTTC. Protein: CASSPGTGPYGYTF.

The chain is built from TRBV19 and TRBJ2-7; 7 bases match TRBD1. V trimming: 7 bases; J trimming: 1 base; junction bases outside the gene matches: 7. CDR1 LNHDA and CDR2 SQIVND come from the germline V gene (reference sequence). The CDR3 runs to 14 residues. The CDR3 bases are TGTGCCAGTACCCCAGGGGGTTGGTCCTACGAGCAGTACTTC. Translating gives CASTPGGWSYEQYF.

Here the CDR3 DNA reads TGCGCCAGCAGCTTGGAGGTCCGGGTCCGAGGAGACTATGGCTACACCTTC. It specifies CASSLEVRVRGDYGYTF. V usage is TRBV5-1 and J usage is TRBJ1-2; the D is unclear. Deletions cut 0 bases from V and 3 bases from J, with 18 bases between. The CDR3 is 17 residues long. CDR1 and CDR2 (germline): SGHRS, YFSETQ.

The V gene is TRBV20-1, the J gene TRBJ1-2; maybe TRBD1 (5 bases). Between the trimmed V and J ends, which lost 3 bases and 0 bases, there was a span of 11 bases. CDR3 length: 14 residues. Germline CDR1 is DFQATT and CDR2 is SNEGSKA (reference sequence). CDR3 loop: CSASATDANYGYTF. As DNA, the CDR3 is TGCAGTGCTAGTGCGACAGATGCTAACTATGGCTACACCTTC.

V and J are TRBV19 and TRBJ1-4, with D unclear. Trimming left V 0 bases short and J 8 bases short, with 4 bases between. Germline V gene lookup returns CDR1 LNHDA and CDR2 SQIVND (reference sequence). The CDR3 spans 12 residues. CDR3 in amino acids: CASSIDLEKLFF. In DNA form, the CDR3 reads TGTGCCAGTAGTATAGATTTAGAAAAACTGTTTTTT. Looking up the rest from reference TRBV19 and TRBJ1-4 gives the full variable domain: DGGITQSPKYLFRKEGQNVTLSCEQNLNHDAMYWYRQDPGQGLRLIYYSQIVNDFQKGDIAEGYSVSREKKESFPLTVTSAQKNPTAFYLCASSIDLEKLFFGSGTQLSVL.

The gene calls are TRBV7-8 and TRBJ1-4; the D is unclear. The germline V gene encodes CDR1 SGHVS and CDR2 FQNEAQ. Trimming removed 3 bases at V and 7 bases at J, with 9 bases between. This CDR3 is built from 13 residues. The CDR3 sequence is CASSLAGSEKLFF. The CDR3 DNA follows: TGTGCCAGCAGCTTGGCAGGATCTGAAAAACTGTTTTTT.

The genes are TRBV12-3 or TRBV12-4 and TRBJ2-1; no definite D call. V lost 2 bases, J lost 11 bases, and 10 bases lay in between. This CDR3 spans 12 amino acids. The CDR3 reads CASSLRNSKQFF. The DNA for the CDR3 is TGTGCCAGCAGTTTACGGAACAGTAAGCAGTTCTTC.

The rearrangement joins TRBV7-3 to TRBJ2-2; 7 bases are a match to TRBD2. Per the germline V gene, CDR1 is SGHTA and CDR2 is FQGTGA. V was clipped by 5 bases and J by 6 bases; unmatched bases: 9. The CDR3 is 15 amino acids. The CDR3 is CASSQLVAGSGELFF. In nucleotides, the CDR3 is TGTGCCAGCAGCCAGTTGGTAGCGGGTTCCGGGGAGCTGTTTTTT.

V gene TRBV7-9 combines with J gene TRBJ2-7; 8 nucleotides agree with TRBD1. The CDR3 covers 15 residues. Germline V gene lookup returns CDR1 SEHNR and CDR2 FQNEAQ (reference sequence). J lost 7 bases, V lost 1 base, and 9 bases had no gene match. CDR3 region: CASSLGQGAGIEQYF. CDR3 DNA: TGTGCCAGCAGCTTAGGGCAGGGGGCAGGTATTGAGCAGTACTTC.

This clone was counted a few times. Written as DNA, the CDR3 is TGTGCTAGTGGTACGGGACAGGAGGGGGGTCAGCCCCAGCATTTT. Translated: CASGTGQEGGQPQHF. The J gene is TRBJ1-5, the V gene TRBV12-5, with 8 bases fitting TRBD1. Looked up from germline, CDR1 is LGHNT and CDR2 is FRNRAP. CDR3 size: 15 residues. V was pared by 5 bases and J by 6 bases, with 9 bases of the junction left unmatched.

The rearrangement joins TRBV27 to TRBJ2-1; 8 positions agree with TRBD2. Per the germline V gene, CDR1 is MNHEY and CDR2 is SMNVEV (reference sequence). With 3 bases clipped from V and 2 bases from J, the junction kept 3 bases outside the gene matches. This CDR3 is 15 amino acids long. The CDR3 reads CASSFRAGAYNEQFF. For the CDR3, the DNA is TGTGCCAGCAGTTTCCGAGCGGGAGCCTACAATGAGCAGTTCTTC.